This TCR beta chain is drawn from a study of regulatory T cells in long-lasting Graves disease. Specified time point: newly diagnosed GD, antithyroid drugs for less than 3 months. Making the TCR library involved RNA that had been extracted from PBMCs. Germline assignment: CDR1 MNHEY and CDR2 SMNVEV (reference sequence). The CDR3 contains 15 residues. With 3 bases removed from V and 4 bases from J, the gap between germline ends came to 16 bases. Arm-PCR with iRepertoire HTBI primers amplified the CDR3 regions for these TCR beta libraries. TCRdb fed the multiplex PCR reads into MiXCR, producing one record per CDR3 protein. This table holds approximately 480,000 distinct CDR3 sequences, 15% to 20% found once. Regarding this clonotype: The antigen is unknown. A far larger clone is off by one base, so a read error is likely.

Study findings and constraints: Sample size, which was small, may have reduced accuracy. Persistent cases of Graves' showed reduced TCR diversity relative to newly diagnosed patients.

The same sample was also studied in work on T cells in Graves' hyperthyroidism and ophthalmopathy.

The chain recombines TRBV27 with TRBJ2-7, with D tentatively TRBD1 (6 bases). This material consisted of peripheral blood mononuclear cells (PBMCs), taken at new diagnosis, from a patient treated with antithyroid drugs. The TCR was taken from a man in his forties with Graves disease. CDR3 nucleotides: TGTGCCAGCAGTTTTGGACAGACCCTAGGGTACGAGCAGTACTTC. It yields the protein CASSFGQTLGYEQYF.